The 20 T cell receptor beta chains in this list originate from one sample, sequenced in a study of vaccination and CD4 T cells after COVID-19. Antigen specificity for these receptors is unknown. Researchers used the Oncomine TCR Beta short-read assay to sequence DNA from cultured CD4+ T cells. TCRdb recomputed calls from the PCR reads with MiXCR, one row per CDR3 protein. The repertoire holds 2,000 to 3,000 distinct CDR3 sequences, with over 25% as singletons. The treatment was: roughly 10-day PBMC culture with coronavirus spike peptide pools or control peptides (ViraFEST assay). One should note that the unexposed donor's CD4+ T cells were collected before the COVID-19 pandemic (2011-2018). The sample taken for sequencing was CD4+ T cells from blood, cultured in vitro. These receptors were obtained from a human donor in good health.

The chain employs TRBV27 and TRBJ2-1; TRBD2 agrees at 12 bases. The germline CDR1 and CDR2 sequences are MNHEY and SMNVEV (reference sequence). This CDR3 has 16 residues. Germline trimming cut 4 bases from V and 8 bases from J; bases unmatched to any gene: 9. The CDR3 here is CASSSAGTSGLYEQFF. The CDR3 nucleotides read TGTGCCAGCAGTTCCGCCGGGACTAGCGGGTTATATGAGCAGTTCTTC.

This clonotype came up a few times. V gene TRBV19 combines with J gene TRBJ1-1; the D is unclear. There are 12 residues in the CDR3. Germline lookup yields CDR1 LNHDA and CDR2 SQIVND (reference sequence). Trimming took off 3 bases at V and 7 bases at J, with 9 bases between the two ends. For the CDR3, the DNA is TGTGCCAGTAGTATTAGGGCAGATGAAGCTTTCTTT. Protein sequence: CASSIRADEAFF.

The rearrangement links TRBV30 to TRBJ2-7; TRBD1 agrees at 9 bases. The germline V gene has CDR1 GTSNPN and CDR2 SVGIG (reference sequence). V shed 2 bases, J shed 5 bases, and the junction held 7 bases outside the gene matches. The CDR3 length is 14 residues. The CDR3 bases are TGTGCCTGGAGTCCGGGACAGGGTCTCCACGAGCAGTACTTC. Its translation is CAWSPGQGLHEQYF.

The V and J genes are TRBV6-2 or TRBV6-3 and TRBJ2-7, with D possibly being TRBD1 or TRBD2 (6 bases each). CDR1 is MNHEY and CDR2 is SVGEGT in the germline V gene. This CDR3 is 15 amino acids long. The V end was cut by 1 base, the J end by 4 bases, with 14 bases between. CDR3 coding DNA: TGTGCCAGCAGTTACTTCCCGGGGGCTCGGTACGAGCAGTACTTC. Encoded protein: CASSYFPGARYEQYF.

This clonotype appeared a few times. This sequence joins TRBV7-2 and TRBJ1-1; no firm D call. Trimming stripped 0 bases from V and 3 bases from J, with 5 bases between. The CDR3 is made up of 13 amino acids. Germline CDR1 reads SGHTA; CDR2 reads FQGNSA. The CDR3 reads CASSLALYTEAFF. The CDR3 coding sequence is TGTGCCAGCAGCTTAGCGTTGTACACTGAAGCTTTCTTT. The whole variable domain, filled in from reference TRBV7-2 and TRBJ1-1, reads GAGVSQSPSNKVTEKGKDVELRCDPISGHTALYWYRQSLGQGLEFLIYFQGNSAPDKSGLPSDRFSAERTGGSVSTLTIQRTQQEDSAVYLCASSLALYTEAFFGQGTRLTVV.

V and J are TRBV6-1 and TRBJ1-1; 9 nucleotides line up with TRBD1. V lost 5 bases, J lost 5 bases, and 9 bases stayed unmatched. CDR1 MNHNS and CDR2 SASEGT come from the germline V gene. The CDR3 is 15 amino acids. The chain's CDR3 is CASSRTGTGSTEAFF. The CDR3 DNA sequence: TGTGCCAGCAGTAGGACCGGGACAGGGAGTACTGAAGCTTTCTTT.

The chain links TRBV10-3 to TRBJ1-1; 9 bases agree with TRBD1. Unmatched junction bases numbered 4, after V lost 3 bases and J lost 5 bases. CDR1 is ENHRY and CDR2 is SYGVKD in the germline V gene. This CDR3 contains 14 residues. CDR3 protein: CAISEQGALTEAFF. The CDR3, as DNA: TGTGCCATCAGTGAACAGGGGGCGCTTACTGAAGCTTTCTTT.

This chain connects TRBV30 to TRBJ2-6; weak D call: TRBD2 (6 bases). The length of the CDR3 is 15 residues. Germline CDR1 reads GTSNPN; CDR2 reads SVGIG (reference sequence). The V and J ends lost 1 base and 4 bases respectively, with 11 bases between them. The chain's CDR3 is CAWSAGSRGANVLTF. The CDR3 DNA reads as TGTGCCTGGAGTGCCGGGAGCCGGGGGGCCAACGTCCTGACTTTC.

The CDR3 coding sequence is TGTGCCAGCAGCCGGACAGGAAATTCACCCCTCCACTTT. It yields the protein CASSRTGNSPLHF. The chain carries TRBV12-3 or TRBV12-4 and TRBJ1-6, with TRBD1 matching over 7 bases. The junction had 3 bases not matched to a gene; V was cut back by 6 bases and J by 7 bases. The CDR3 is made up of 13 amino acids.

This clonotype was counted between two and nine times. The CDR3 region has the DNA TGTGCCACCAGTGATTCGCTTCAAGAGACCCAGTACTTC. Translating it yields CATSDSLQETQYF. The chain combines TRBV24-1 with TRBJ2-5; D unresolved. CDR1 is KGHDR, CDR2 SFDVKD, per germline. The CDR3 covers 13 residues. V was shortened by 2 bases and J by 2 bases, with 5 bases between the two germline ends.

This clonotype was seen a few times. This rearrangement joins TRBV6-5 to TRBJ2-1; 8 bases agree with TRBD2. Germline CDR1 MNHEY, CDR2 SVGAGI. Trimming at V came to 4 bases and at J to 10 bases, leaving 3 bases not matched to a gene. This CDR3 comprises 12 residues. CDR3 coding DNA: TGTGCCAGCAGTTTTAGCGGGAAGGAGCAGTTCTTC. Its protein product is CASSFSGKEQFF.

Here the CDR3 reads CASSLRHTDTQYF. CDR3 in DNA: TGTGCCAGCAGTTTAAGGCACACAGATACGCAGTATTTT. The rearrangement links TRBV12-3 or TRBV12-4 to TRBJ2-3; D gene uncertain. V was clipped by 2 bases and J by 2 bases, with 5 bases between them. This CDR3 spans 13 amino acids.

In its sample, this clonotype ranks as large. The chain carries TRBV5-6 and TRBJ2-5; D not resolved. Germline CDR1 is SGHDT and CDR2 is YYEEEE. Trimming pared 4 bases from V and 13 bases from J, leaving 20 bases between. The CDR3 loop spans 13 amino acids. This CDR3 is CASSQQWSPGPYF. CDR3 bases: TGTGCCAGCAGCCAGCAGTGGTCCCCGGGTCCGTACTTC.

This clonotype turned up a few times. Here the CDR3 reads CASSSRQGGNTIYF. CDR3 nucleotide sequence: TGTGCCAGCAGCTCCCGACAGGGCGGAAACACCATATATTTT. The J gene is TRBJ1-3, the V gene TRBV7-2; 7 bases are a match to TRBD1. The germline CDR1 and CDR2 sequences are SGHTA and FQGNSA. The ends lost 4 bases at V and 4 bases at J; junction bases unmatched: 4. The CDR3 has 14 residues.

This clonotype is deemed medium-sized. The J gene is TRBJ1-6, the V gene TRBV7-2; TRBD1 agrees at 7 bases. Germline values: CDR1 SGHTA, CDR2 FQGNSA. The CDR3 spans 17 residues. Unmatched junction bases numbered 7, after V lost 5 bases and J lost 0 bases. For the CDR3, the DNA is TGTGCCAGCAGCACCAGGACAGGTGACTCCTATAATTCACCCCTCCACTTT. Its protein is CASSTRTGDSYNSPLHF.

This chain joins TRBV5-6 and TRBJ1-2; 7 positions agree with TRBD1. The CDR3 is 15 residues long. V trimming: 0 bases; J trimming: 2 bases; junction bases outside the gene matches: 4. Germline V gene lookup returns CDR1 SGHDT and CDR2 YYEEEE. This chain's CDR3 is CASSLALGQNYGYTF. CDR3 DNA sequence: TGTGCCAGCAGCTTGGCCCTGGGACAGAACTATGGCTACACCTTC. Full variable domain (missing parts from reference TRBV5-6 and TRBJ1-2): DAGVTQSPTHLIKTRGQQVTLRCSPKSGHDTVSWYQQALGQGPQFIFQYYEEEERQRGNFPDRFSGHQFPNYSSELNVNALLLGDSALYLCASSLALGQNYGYTFGSGTRLTVV.

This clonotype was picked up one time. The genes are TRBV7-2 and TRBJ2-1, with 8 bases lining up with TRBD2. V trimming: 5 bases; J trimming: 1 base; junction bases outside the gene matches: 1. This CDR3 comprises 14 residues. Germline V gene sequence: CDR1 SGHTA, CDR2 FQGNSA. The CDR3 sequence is CASSPGGSYNEQFF. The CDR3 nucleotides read TGTGCCAGCAGCCCGGGGGGGTCCTACAATGAGCAGTTCTTC.

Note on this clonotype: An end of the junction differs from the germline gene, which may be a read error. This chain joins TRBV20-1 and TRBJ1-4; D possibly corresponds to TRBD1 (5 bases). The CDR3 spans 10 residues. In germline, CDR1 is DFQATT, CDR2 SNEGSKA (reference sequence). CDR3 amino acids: CSASGTGNVF. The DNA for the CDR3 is TGCAGTGCTTCGGGGACGGGGAATGTTTTT.

The CDR3 sequence: CASSFRDLSGEQYF. The CDR3 bases are TGCGCCAGCAGCTTCAGGGACCTTTCGGGGGAGCAGTACTTC. The chain carries TRBV5-1 and TRBJ2-7; the D call may be TRBD1 or TRBD2 (5 bases each). This CDR3 spans 14 amino acids. Germline V gene lookup returns CDR1 SGHRS and CDR2 YFSETQ. V was cut by 2 bases and J by 7 bases, with 16 bases left in between.

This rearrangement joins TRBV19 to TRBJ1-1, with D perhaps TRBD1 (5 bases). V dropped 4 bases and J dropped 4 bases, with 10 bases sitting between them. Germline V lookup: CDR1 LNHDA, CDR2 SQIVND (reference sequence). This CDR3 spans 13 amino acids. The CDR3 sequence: CASSRGFTTEAFF. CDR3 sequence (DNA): TGTGCCAGTAGTAGGGGGTTTACCACTGAAGCTTTCTTT.